The source of this T cell receptor beta chain is a study of blood T cell repertoires in COVID-19. Study background: The United States, Italy and Spain provided the acute and convalescent COVID-19 samples. Nucleic acid was either cDNA or gDNA, and it came from T cells, B-cell-depleted T cells, or PBMCs.

In the source study's methods: From reference gene primer amplification, estimates of nucleated cell counts were derived. The data were produced by immunoSEQ multiplex PCR, yet TCRdb's version contains in-frame clones alone and is incomplete. V and J calls plus clone size are reproduced from that table; the DNA served to infer D and trimming. The table has approximately 100,000 clones, more than 85% seen once. The receptor's source is a human donor in a cohort sampled during active COVID-19. Source material: peripheral blood.

CDR3 loop: CASRPPGVYSNQPQHF. CDR3 bases: TGTGCCAGCCGCCCCCCAGGGGTTTATAGCAATCAGCCCCAGCATTTT. The V gene is TRBV28, the J gene TRBJ1-5, with D maybe TRBD1 (6 bases). V was clipped by 8 bases and J by 0 bases, with 17 bases between them. The CDR3 has 16 residues. The germline gives CDR1 MDHEN, CDR2 SYDVKM.